The rows below give T cell receptor beta chains drawn from one sample of a study of brain T cells in children with intractable seizures. The protocol was immunoSEQ multiplex PCR, while the TCRdb copy is restricted to in-frame clones and leaves out a portion. Here the sample spans approximately 330,000 clones, 93% being singletons. The starting material was peripheral blood, obtained less than 6 months after surgery. The receptors were sampled from a boy under two years old with tuberous sclerosis and intractable seizures. The conserved cysteine and the conserved F or W are not part of the CDR3 here.

TRBV18,ASSQQKNEKLF
TRBV5-6,ASSRNPGNNEQF
TRBV4-1,ASSQLSPSYRSYEQY
TRBV25-1,ASKVGGNEQF
TRBV6-5,ASSLGSWNTEAF
TRBV29-1,SVEPRTGGPPETQY
TRBV14,ASSPGREQY
TRBV12-3/TRBV12-4,ASSNRGSGELF
TRBV6-5,ASIIGREAF
TRBV7-2,ASSLGSPTGELF
TRBV5-4,ASSSEPLVMETQY